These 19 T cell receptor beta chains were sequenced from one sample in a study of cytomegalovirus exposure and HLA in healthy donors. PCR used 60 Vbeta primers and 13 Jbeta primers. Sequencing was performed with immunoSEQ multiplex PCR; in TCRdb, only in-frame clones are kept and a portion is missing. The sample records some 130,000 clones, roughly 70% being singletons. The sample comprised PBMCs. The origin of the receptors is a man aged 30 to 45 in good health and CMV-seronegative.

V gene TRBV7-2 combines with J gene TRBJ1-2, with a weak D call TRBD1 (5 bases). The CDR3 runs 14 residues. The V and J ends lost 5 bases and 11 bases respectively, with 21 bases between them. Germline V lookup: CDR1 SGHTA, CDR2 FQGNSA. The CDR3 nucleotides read TGTGCCAGCAGCCCCACAGGCCCTTTAAGCTTTTACACCTTC. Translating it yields CASSPTGPLSFYTF.

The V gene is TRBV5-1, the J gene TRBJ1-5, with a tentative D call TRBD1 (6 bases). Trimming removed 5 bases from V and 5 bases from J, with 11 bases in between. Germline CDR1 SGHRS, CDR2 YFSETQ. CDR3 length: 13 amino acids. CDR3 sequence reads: CASSQGPDQPQHF. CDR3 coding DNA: TGCGCCAGCAGTCAGGGGCCCGATCAGCCCCAGCATTTT. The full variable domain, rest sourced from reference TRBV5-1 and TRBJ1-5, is KAGVTQTPRYLIKTRGQQVTLSCSPISGHRSVSWYQQTPGQGLQFLFEYFSETQRNKGNFPGRFSGRQFSNSRSEMNVSTLELGDSALYLCASSQGPDQPQHFGDGTRLSIL.

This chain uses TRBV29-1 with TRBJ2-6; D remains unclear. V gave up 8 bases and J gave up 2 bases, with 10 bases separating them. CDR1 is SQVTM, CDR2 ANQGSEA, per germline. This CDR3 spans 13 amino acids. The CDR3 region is CSFTVPGANVLTF. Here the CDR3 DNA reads TGCAGCTTCACGGTGCCTGGGGCCAACGTCCTGACTTTC. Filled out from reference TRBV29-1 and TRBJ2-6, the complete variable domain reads SAVISQKPSRDICQRGTSLTIQCQVDSQVTMMFWYRQQPGQSLTLIATANQGSEATYESGFVIDKFPISRPNLTFSTLTVSNMSPEDSSIYLCSFTVPGANVLTFGAGSRLTVL.

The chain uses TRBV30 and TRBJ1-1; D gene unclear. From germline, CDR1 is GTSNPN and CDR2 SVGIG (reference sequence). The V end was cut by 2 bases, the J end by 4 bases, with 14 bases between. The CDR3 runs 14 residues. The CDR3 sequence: CAWSILGSGTEAFF. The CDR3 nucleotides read TGTGCCTGGAGTATACTAGGGTCGGGCACTGAAGCTTTCTTT.

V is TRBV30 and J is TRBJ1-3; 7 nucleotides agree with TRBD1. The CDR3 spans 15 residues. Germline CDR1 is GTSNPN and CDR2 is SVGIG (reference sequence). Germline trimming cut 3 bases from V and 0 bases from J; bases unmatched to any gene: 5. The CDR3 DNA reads TGTGCCTGGAGGAGGGCAGGGGGCTCTGGAAACACCATATATTTT. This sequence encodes CAWRRAGGSGNTIYF.

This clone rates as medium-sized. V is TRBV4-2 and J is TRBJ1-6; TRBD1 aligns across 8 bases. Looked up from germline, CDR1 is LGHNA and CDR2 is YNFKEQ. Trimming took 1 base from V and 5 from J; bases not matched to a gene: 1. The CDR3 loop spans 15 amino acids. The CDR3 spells CASSQATGDNSPLHF. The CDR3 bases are TGTGCCAGCAGCCAAGCGACAGGGGATAATTCACCCCTCCACTTT.

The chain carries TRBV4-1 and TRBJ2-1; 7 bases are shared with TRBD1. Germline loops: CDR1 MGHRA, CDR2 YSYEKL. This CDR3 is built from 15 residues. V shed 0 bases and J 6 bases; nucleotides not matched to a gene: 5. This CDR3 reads CASSQDRDSLNEQFF. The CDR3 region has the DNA TGCGCCAGCAGCCAAGACCGGGACAGCCTCAATGAGCAGTTCTTC.

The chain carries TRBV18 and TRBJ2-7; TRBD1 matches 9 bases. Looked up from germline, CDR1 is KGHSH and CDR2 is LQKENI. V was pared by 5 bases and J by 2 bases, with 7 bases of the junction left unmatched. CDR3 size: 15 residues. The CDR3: CASSTRQGGAYEQYF. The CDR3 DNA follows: TGTGCCAGCTCAACTAGACAGGGGGGAGCCTACGAGCAGTACTTC.

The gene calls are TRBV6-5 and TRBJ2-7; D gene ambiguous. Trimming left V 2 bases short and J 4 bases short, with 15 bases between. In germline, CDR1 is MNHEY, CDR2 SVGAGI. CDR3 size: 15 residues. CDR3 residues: CASSYGLNELYEQYF. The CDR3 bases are TGTGCCAGCAGTTACGGGCTCAACGAATTGTACGAGCAGTACTTC.

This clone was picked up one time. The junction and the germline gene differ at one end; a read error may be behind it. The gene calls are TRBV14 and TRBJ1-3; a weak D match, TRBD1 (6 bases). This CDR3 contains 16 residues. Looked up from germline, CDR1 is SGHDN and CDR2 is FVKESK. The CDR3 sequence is CASSLLQGLPEKHHIF. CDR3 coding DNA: TGTGCCAGCAGCCTCTTACAGGGACTACCGGAAAAACACCATATATTT.

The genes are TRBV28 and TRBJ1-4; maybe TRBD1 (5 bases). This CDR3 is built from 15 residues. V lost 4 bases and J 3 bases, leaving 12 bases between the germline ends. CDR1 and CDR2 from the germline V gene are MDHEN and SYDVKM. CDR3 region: CASSSDSYANEKLFF. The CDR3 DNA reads TGTGCCAGCAGTTCCGACAGTTATGCTAATGAAAAACTGTTTTTT.

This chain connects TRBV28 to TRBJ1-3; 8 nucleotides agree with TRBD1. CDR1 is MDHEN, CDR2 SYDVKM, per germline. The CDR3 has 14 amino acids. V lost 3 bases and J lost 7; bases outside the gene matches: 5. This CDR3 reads CASSFRRGRNTIYF. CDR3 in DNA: TGTGCCAGCAGTTTCCGCAGGGGGCGGAACACCATATATTTT. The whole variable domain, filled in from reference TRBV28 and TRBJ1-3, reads DVKVTQSSRYLVKRTGEKVFLECVQDMDHENMFWYRQDPGLGLRLIYFSYDVKMKEKGDIPEGYSVSREKKERFSLILESASTNQTSMYLCASSFRRGRNTIYFGEGSWLTVV.

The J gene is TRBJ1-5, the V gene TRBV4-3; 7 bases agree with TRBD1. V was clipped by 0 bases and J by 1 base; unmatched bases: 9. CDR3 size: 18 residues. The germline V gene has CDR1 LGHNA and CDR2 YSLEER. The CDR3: CASSQEVSEGASNQPQHF. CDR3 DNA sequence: TGCGCCAGCAGCCAAGAGGTTTCGGAGGGGGCGAGCAATCAGCCCCAGCATTTT.

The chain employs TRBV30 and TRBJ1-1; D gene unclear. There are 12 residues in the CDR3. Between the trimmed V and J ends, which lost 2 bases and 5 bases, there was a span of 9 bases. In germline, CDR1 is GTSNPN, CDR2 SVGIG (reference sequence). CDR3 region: CAWSPRRTEAFF. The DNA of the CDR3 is TGTGCCTGGAGTCCCAGAAGAACTGAAGCTTTCTTT.

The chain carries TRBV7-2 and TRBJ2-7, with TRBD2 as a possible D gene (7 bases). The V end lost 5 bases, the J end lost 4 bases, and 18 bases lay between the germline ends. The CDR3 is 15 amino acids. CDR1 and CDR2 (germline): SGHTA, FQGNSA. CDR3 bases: TGTGCCAGCAGCCGGGGGGCGGGACTTACATACGAGCAGTACTTC. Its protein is CASSRGAGLTYEQYF.

Written as DNA, the CDR3 is TGTGCCAGCAGCCCCGGACAGGTACAAGAGACCCAGTACTTC. Translated: CASSPGQVQETQYF. The V and J genes are TRBV28 and TRBJ2-5; the match to TRBD1 covers 7 bases. CDR1 MDHEN and CDR2 SYDVKM come from the germline V gene. This CDR3 spans 14 amino acids. The V segment lost 6 bases and the J segment 2 bases; nucleotides outside the gene matches: 6.

The CDR3 here is CASSLTGQTSGRASYF. The CDR3 DNA follows: TGCGCCAGCAGCCTTACCGGACAAACTAGCGGGAGGGCCTCGTACTTC. The chain joins TRBV10-2 to TRBJ2-7; TRBD2 agrees at 13 bases. Germline V gene sequence: CDR1 WSHSY, CDR2 SAAADI. The V gene end was trimmed by 6 bases and the J gene end by 12 bases; junction bases not matched to a gene: 17. The CDR3 contains 16 residues.

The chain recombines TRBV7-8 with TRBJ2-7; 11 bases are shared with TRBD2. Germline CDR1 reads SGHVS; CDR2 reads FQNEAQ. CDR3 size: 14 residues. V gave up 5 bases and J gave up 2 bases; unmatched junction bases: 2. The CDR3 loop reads CASSPGLAAYEQYF. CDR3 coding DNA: TGTGCCAGCAGCCCGGGACTAGCGGCCTACGAGCAGTACTTC.

CDR3 DNA: TGTGCCAGCAGTTCGGGACAGCACCAAGAGACCCAGTACTTC. This codes for CASSSGQHQETQYF. V gene TRBV28 combines with J gene TRBJ2-5; 7 nucleotides line up with TRBD1. Germline values: CDR1 MDHEN, CDR2 SYDVKM. Losses at the gene ends were 4 bases for V and 0 bases for J; bases not matched to a gene: 2. The CDR3 totals 14 residues.